Listed below are T cell receptor beta chains from one sample, sequenced in a study of T cells after yellow fever vaccination. TCRdb re-called the 5' RACE reads through MiXCR, storing one row per CDR3 protein. Here the sample spans 400,000 to 650,000 distinct CDR3 sequences, around a fifth being singletons. The source was PBMCs, collected less than 25 days after the first yellow fever vaccination. All receptors derive from a young man who received the YFV17D yellow fever vaccine. The CDR3 runs from the conserved cysteine through the conserved F or W. A D gene is named only where the DNA matches it firmly. Expanded clones are given a class, and other clones once, few, many or no size at all.

J	V	size	D	CDR3	DNA
TRBJ1-6	TRBV6-1	NA	NA	CASSHLGREDSPLHF	TGTGCCAGCAGCCACCTGGGTAGGGAAGATTCACCCCTCCACTTT
TRBJ2-2	TRBV2	NA	NA	CASSARVRNTGELFF	TGTGCCAGCAGTGCTAGGGTTAGGAACACCGGGGAGCTGTTTTTT
TRBJ2-5	TRBV7-3	few	NA	CASSLDGPSLGETQYF	TGTGCCAGCAGCCTAGATGGCCCATCCCTTGGAGAGACCCAGTACTTC
TRBJ1-6	TRBV12-3/TRBV12-4	many	TRBD1	CASSSGDRLFSPLHF	TGTGCCAGCAGTTCCGGGGACAGACTGTTTTCACCCCTCCACTTT
TRBJ1-2	TRBV12-3/TRBV12-4	many	TRBD1	CASSTRQGGSYGYTF	TGTGCCAGCAGTACAAGACAGGGAGGTAGCTATGGCTACACCTTC
TRBJ2-5	TRBV12-3/TRBV12-4	many	TRBD2	CASSLVFGIGLAGGSETQYF	TGTGCCAGCAGTTTAGTATTTGGGATCGGACTAGCGGGGGGTTCGGAGACCCAGTACTTC
TRBJ1-5	TRBV7-8	many	NA	CASSLVSQGSGQPQHF	TGTGCCAGCAGCTTAGTATCCCAGGGCTCGGGTCAGCCCCAGCATTTT
TRBJ2-1	TRBV13	once	NA	CASSRAAYNEQFF	TGTGCCAGCAGCCGGGCCGCCTACAATGAGCAGTTCTTC
TRBJ2-1	TRBV4-3	few	TRBD1	CASSQANTGGLIYNEQFF	TGCGCCAGCAGCCAAGCAAATACAGGGGGATTAATCTACAATGAGCAGTTCTTC
TRBJ2-7	TRBV9	NA	NA	CASSPGTFQFPYEQYF	TGTGCCAGCAGCCCGGGGACATTCCAGTTCCCGTACGAGCAGTACTTC
TRBJ1-2	TRBV29-1	few	TRBD1	CSVVGGDRRQVGYTF	TGCAGCGTTGTAGGGGGGGACAGGAGACAAGTTGGCTACACCTTC
TRBJ2-7	TRBV12-3/TRBV12-4	NA	TRBD2	CASKVAGGPYEQYF	TGTGCCAGCAAAGTGGCGGGGGGACCATACGAGCAGTACTTC
TRBJ1-6	TRBV6-5	many	TRBD1	CASSSSGDRGYNSPLHF	TGTGCCAGCAGTTCCTCAGGGGACAGGGGATATAATTCACCCCTCCACTTT
TRBJ1-4	TRBV18	NA	TRBD1	CASSSGTGVRQILFF	TGTGCCAGCTCATCCGGGACAGGGGTTCGTCAAATACTGTTTTTT
TRBJ2-2	TRBV7-2	few	NA	CASSLVAVRGVNTGELFF	TGTGCCAGCAGCTTAGTCGCGGTTCGCGGGGTGAACACCGGGGAGCTGTTTTTT
TRBJ2-4	TRBV20-1	NA	NA	CSAAGIAKNIQYF	TGCAGTGCGGCAGGGATAGCCAAAAACATTCAGTACTTC
TRBJ2-4	TRBV10-1	few	NA	CASSEPGRSNIQYF	TGCGCCAGCAGTGAGCCAGGGAGGTCAAACATTCAGTACTTC